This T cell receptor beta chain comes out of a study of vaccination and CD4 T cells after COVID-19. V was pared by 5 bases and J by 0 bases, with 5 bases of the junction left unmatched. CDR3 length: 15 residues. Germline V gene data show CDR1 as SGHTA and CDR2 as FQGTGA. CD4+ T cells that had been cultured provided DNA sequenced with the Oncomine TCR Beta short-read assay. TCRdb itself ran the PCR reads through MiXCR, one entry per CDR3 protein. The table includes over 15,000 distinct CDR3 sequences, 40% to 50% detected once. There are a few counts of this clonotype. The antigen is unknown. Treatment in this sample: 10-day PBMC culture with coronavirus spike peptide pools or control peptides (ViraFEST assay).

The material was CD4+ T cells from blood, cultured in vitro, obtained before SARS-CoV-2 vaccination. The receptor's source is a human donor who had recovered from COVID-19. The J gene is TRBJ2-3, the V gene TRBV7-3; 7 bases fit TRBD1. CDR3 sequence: CASSLWGQSTDTQYF. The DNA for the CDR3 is TGTGCCAGCAGCCTATGGGGACAGAGCACAGATACGCAGTATTTT.